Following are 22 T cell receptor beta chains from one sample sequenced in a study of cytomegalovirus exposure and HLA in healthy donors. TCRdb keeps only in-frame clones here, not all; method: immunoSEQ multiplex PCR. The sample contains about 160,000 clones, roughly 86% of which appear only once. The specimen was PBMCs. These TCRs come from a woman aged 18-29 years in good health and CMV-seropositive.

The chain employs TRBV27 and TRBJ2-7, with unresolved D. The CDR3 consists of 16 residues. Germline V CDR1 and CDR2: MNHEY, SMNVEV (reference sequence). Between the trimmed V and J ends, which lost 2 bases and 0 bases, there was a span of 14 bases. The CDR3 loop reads CASSLLLGTSSYEQYF. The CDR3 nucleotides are TGTGCCAGCAGTTTACTTTTGGGCACCAGCTCCTACGAGCAGTACTTC.

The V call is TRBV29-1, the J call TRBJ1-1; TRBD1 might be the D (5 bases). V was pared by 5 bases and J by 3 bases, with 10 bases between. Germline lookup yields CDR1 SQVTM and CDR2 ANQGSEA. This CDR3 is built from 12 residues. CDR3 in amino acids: CSVIRVDTEAFF. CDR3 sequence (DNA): TGCAGCGTTATCAGGGTGGACACTGAAGCTTTCTTT.

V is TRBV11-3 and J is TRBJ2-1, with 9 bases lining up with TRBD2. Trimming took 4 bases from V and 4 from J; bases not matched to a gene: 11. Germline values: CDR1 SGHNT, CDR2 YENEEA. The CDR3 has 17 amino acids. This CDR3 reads CASSSKGGLAGYNEQFF. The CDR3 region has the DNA TGTGCCAGCAGCTCCAAAGGGGGGCTAGCGGGATACAATGAGCAGTTCTTC. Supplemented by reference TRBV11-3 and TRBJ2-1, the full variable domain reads EAGVVQSPRYKIIEKKQPVAFWCNPISGHNTLYWYLQNLGQGPELLIRYENEEAVDDSQLPKDRFSAERLKGVDSTLKIQPAELGDSAVYLCASSSKGGLAGYNEQFFGPGTRLTVL.

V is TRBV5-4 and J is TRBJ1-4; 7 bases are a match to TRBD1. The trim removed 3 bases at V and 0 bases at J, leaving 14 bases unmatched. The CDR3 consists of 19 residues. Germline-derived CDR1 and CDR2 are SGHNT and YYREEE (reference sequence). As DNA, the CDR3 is TGTGCCAGCAGCTCGGCGACAGGGCCCCCCGTTGCAACTAATGAAAAACTGTTTTTT. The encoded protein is CASSSATGPPVATNEKLFF.

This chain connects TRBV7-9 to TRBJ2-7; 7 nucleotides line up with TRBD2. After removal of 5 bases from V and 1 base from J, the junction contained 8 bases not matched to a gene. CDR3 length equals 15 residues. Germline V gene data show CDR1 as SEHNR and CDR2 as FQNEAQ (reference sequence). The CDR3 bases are TGTGCCAGCAGCCCACCTAGCGGACTATCCTACGAGCAGTACTTC. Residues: CASSPPSGLSYEQYF.

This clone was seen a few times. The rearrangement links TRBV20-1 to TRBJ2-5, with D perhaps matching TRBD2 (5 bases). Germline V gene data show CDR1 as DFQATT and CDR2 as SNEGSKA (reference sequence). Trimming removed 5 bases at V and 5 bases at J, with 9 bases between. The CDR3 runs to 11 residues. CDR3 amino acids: CSALKRETQYF. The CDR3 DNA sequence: TGCAGTGCTCTCAAGCGGGAGACCCAGTACTTC.

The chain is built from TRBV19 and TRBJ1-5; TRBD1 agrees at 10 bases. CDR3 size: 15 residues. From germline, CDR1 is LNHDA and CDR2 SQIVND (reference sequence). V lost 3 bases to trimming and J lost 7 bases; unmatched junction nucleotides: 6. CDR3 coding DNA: TGTGCCAGTAGTATCCGACAGGGGGCTGAGCAGCCCCAGCATTTT. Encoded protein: CASSIRQGAEQPQHF.

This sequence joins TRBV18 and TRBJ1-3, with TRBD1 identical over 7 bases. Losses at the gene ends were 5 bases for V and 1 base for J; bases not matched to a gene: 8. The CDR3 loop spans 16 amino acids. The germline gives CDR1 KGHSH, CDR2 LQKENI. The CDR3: CASSLGQLLSGNTIYF. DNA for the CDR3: TGTGCCAGCTCATTGGGACAGCTCCTTTCTGGAAACACCATATATTTT.

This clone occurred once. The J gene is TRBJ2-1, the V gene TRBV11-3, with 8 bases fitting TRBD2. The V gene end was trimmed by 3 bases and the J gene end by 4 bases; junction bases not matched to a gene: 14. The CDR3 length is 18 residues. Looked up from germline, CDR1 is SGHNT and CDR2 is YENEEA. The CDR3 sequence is CASSLRGVIAGPYNEQFF. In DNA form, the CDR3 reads TGTGCCAGCAGCTTGCGGGGGGTGATAGCGGGCCCTTACAATGAGCAGTTCTTC.

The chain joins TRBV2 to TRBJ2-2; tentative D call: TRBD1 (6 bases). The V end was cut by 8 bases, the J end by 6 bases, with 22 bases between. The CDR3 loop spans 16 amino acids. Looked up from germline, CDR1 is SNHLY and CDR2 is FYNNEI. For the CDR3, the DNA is TGTGCCAGCGACCCCTGGGACGAAGGGGGTCCCGGGGAGCTGTTTTTT. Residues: CASDPWDEGGPGELFF.

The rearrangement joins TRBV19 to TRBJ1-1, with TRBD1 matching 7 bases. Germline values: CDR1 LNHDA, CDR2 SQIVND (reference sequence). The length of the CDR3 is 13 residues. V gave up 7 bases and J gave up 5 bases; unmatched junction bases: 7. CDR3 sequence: CASTDRVWTEAFF. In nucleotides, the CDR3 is TGTGCCAGTACTGACAGGGTTTGGACTGAAGCTTTCTTT.

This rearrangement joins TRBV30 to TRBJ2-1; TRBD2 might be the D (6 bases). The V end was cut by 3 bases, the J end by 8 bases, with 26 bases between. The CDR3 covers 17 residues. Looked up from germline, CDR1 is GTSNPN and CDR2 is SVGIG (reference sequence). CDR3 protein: CAWRSGFGEFLIDEQFF. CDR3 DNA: TGTGCCTGGAGGAGCGGGTTTGGGGAGTTTTTGATCGATGAGCAGTTCTTC.

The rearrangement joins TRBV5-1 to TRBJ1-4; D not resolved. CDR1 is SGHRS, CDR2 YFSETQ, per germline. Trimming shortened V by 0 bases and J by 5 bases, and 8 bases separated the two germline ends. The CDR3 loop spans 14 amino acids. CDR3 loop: CASSLVPENEKLFF. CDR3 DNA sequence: TGCGCCAGCAGCTTGGTCCCAGAAAATGAAAAACTGTTTTTT. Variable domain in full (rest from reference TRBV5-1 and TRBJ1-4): KAGVTQTPRYLIKTRGQQVTLSCSPISGHRSVSWYQQTPGQGLQFLFEYFSETQRNKGNFPGRFSGRQFSNSRSEMNVSTLELGDSALYLCASSLVPENEKLFFGSGTQLSVL.

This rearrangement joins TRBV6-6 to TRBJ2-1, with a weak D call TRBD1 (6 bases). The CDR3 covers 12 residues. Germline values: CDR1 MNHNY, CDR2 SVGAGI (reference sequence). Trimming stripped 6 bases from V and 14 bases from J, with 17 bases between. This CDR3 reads CASSMPTGNEFF. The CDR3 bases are TGTGCCAGCAGCATGCCAACAGGGAACGAGTTCTTC.

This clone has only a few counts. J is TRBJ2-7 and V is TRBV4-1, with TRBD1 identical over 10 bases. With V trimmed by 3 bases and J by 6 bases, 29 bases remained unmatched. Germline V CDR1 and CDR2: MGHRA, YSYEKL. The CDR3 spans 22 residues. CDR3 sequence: CASSHPSARDRGYGTRYFEQYF. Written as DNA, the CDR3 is TGCGCCAGCAGCCATCCTTCAGCCCGGGACAGGGGTTACGGTACGAGGTATTTCGAGCAGTACTTC.

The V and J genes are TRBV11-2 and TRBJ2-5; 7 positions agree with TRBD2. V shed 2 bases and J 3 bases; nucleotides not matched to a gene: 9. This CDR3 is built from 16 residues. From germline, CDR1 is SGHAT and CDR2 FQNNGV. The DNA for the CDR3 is TGTGCCAGCAGCTTATTATCTAGCGGATTGAAAGAGACCCAGTACTTC. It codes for CASSLLSSGLKETQYF.

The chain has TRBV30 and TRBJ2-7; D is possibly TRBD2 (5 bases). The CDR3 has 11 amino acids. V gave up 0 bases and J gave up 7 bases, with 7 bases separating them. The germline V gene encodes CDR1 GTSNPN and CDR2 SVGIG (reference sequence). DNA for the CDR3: TGTGCCTGGAGTGTATCGGGGGAGCAGTACTTC. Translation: CAWSVSGEQYF.

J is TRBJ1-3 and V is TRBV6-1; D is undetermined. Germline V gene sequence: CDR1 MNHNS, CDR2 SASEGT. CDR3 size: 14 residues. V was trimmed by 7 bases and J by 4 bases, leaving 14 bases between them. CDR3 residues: CASIEGLGGNTIYF. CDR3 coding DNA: TGTGCCAGCATTGAGGGTTTGGGCGGAAACACCATATATTTT.

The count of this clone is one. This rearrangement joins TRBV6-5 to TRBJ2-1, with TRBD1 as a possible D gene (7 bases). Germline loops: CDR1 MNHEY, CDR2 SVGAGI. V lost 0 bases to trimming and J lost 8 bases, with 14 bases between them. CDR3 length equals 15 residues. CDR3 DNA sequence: TGTGCCAGCAGTTACTCGGGCGGGACAGCGGATGAGCAGTTCTTC. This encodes CASSYSGGTADEQFF.

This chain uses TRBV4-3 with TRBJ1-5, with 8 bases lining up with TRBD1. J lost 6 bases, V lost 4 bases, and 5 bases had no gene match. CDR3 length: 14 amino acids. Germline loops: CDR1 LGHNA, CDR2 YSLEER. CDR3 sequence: CASSPRTGRQPQHF. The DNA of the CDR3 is TGCGCCAGCAGCCCAAGGACAGGGCGTCAGCCCCAGCATTTT.

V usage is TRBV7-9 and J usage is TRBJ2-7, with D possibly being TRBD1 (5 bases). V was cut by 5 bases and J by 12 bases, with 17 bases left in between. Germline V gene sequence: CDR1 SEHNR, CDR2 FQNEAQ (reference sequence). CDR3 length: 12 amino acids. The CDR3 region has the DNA TGTGCCAGCAGCCGAACCCCAGGGATTATGTACTTC. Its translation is CASSRTPGIMYF.

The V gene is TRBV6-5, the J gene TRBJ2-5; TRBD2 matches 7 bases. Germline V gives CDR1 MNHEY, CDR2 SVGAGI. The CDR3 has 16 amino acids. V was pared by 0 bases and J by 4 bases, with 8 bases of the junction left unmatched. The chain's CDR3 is CASSYSRGWGGETQYF. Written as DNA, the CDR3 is TGTGCCAGCAGTTACTCGAGAGGGTGGGGGGGAGAGACCCAGTACTTC.